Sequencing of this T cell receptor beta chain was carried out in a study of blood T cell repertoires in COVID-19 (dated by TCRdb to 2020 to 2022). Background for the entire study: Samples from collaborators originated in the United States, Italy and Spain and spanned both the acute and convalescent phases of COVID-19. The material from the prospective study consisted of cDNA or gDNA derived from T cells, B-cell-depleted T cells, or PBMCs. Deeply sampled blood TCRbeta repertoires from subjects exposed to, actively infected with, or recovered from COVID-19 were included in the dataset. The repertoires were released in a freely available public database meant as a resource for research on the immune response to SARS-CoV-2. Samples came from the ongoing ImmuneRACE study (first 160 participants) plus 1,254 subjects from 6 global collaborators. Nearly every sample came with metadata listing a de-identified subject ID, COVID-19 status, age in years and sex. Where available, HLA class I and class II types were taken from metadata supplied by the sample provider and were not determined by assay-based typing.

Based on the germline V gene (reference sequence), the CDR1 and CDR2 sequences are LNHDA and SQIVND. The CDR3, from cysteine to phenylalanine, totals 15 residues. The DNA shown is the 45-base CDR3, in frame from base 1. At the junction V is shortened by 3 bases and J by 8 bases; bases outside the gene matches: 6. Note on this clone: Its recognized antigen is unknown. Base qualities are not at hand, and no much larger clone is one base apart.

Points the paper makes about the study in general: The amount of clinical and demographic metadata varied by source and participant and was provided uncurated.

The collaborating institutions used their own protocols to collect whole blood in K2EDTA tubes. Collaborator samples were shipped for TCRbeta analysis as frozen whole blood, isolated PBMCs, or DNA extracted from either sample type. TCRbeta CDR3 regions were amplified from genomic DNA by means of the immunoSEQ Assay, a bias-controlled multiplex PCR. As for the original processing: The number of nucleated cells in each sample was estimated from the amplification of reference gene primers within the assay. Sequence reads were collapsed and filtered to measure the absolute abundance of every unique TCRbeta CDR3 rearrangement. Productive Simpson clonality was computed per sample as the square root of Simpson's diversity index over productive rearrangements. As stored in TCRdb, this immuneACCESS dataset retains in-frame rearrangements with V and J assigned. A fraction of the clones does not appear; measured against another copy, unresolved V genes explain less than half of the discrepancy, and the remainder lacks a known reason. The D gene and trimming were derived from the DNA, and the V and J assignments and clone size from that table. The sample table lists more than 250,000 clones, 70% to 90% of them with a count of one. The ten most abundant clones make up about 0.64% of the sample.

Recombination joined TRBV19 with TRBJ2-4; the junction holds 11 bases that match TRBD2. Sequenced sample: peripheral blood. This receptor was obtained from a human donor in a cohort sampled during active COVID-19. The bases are TGTGCCAGTAGTATGGGGACTAGCGGTTATGACATTCAGTACTTC. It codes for CASSMGTSGYDIQYF.